The clone carrying this T cell receptor (beta chain) appeared a few times. Antigen: not known. TCRdb called the reads again in MiXCR, with one record for every CDR3 protein. The profile covers around 900,000 distinct CDR3 sequences, with roughly 30% appearing a single time and about an eighth taken by the ten largest. These data come from a study of T cell repertoires in cytomegalovirus infection. Study-wide background: Used in the study were CMV epitopes, some recently identified and HLA-C-restricted, others well-studied and HLA-B-restricted. An indication of both CMV infection and matching HLA type came from public TCR beta signatures.

The CDR3 is made up of 19 amino acids. V trimming: 0 bases; J trimming: 2 bases; junction bases outside the gene matches: 7. From germline, CDR1 is PRHDT and CDR2 FYEKMQ (reference sequence). Study-level findings and limits: HLA-C-restricted, CMV-specific TCR beta clonotypes were dominant ex vivo. Summed frequency of shared TCR beta families picked out CMV carriers who also had the relevant HLA.

The sequence was obtained from a human donor in good health (CMV status not recorded). Some clones in this sample may be carry-over from other donors' samples. The J gene is TRBJ2-1, the V gene TRBV13; 13 nucleotides align to TRBD2. The sample in question was cultured CD8+ T cells from PBMCs, obtained from culture after CMV antigen stimulation. CDR3 bases: TGTGCCAGCAGCTTAGGCCTACGGACTAGCGGGGGCCCCTACAATGAGCAGTTCTTC. Translating it yields CASSLGLRTSGGPYNEQFF.